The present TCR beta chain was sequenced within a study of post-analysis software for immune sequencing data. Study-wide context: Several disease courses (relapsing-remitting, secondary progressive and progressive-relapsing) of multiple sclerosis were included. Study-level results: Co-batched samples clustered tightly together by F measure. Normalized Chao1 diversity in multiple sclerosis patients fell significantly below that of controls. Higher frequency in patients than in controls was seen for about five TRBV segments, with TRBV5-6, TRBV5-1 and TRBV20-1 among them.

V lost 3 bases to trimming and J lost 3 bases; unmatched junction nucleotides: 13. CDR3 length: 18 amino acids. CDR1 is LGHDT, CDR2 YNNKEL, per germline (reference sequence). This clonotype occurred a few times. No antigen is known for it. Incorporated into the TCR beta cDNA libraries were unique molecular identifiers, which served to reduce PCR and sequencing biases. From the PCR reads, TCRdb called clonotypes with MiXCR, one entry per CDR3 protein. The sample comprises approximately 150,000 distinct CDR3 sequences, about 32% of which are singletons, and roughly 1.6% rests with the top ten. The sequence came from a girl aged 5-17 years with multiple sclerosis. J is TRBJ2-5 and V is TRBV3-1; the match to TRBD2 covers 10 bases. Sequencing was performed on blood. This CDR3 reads CASSHFLSGRAREETQYF. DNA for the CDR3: TGTGCCAGCAGCCATTTTCTCAGCGGGAGGGCCAGGGAAGAGACCCAGTACTTC.